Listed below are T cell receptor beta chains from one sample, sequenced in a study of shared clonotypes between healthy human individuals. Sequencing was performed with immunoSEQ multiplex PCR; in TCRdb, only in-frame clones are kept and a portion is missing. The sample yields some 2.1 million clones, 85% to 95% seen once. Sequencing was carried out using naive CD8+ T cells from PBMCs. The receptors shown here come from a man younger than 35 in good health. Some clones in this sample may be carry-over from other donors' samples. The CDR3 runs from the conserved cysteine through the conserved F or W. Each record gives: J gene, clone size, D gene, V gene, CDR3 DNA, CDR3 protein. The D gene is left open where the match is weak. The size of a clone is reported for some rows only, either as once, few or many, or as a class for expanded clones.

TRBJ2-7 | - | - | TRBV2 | TGTGCCAGCAGATCTACTAGCTCCTACGAGCAGTACTTC | CASRSTSSYEQYF
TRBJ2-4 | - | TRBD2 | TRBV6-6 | TGTGCCAGCAGCCCCGGGGGGGGGACGGACATTCAGTACTTC | CASSPGGGTDIQYF
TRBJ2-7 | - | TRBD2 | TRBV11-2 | TGTGCCAGCAGCTTCGGACTAGCGGGAGTGCACGAGCAGTACTTC | CASSFGLAGVHEQYF
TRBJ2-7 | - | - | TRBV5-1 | TGCGCCAGCAGCCCGGGTGGGTCCTACGAGCAGTACTTC | CASSPGGSYEQYF
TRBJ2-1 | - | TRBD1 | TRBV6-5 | TGTGCCAGCAGTTACTCGGGACAGGGTTTGAATGAGCAGTTCTTC | CASSYSGQGLNEQFF
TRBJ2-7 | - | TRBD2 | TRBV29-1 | TGCAGCGTCAGAGGGGTTCCTAGCGGCTACGAGCAGTACTTC | CSVRGVPSGYEQYF
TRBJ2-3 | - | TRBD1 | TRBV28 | TGTGCCAGCACCGCCCTGACAGGGGTCGCAGATACGCAGTATTTT | CASTALTGVADTQYF
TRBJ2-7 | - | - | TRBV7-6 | TGTGCCAGCAGCTTAGGGGGTGACGGGCTCGAGCAGTACTTC | CASSLGGDGLEQYF
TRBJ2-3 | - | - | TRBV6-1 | TGTGCCAGCAGTGACGGCCAGAGCAGCACAGATACGCAGTATTTT | CASSDGQSSTDTQYF
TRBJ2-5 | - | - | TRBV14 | TGTGCCAGCAGCCAAGATCCTATACCGACAGGAGAGTACCAAGAGACCCAGTACTTC | CASSQDPIPTGEYQETQYF
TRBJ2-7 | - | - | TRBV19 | TGTGCCAGTAGTTCCGACAGCGGGCGGACCTACGAGCAGTACTTC | CASSSDSGRTYEQYF
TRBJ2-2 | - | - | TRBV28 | TGTGCCAGCAGCCTTCCTGGTCTAGATACCGGGGAGCTGTTTTTT | CASSLPGLDTGELFF
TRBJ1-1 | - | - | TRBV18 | TGTGCCAGCTCCCCAACTGCGAGCACTGAAGCTTTCTTT | CASSPTASTEAFF
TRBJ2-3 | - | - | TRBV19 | TGTGCCAGTAGTATCCTTTCCTTTAGCACAGATACGCAGTATTTT | CASSILSFSTDTQYF
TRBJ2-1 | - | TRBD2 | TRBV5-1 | TGCGCCAGCAGCTTGGGCACTAGCGGGAGGGTCCATGAGCAGTTCTTC | CASSLGTSGRVHEQFF
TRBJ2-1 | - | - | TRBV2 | TGTGCCAGCAGTGACACAGCGTGGCAACGGAGCTCCTACAATGAGCAGTTCTTC | CASSDTAWQRSSYNEQFF
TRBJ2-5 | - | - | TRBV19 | TGTGCCAGTAGTATAGATTCGGAAGAGACCCAGTACTTC | CASSIDSEETQYF
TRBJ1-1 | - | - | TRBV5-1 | TGCGCCAGCAGCTTGAGCCCAGGACCAAACACTGAAGCTTTCTTT | CASSLSPGPNTEAFF
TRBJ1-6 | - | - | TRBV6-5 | TGTGCCAGCAGCCAAGGGACCGAGGGTAATTCACCCCTCCACTTT | CASSQGTEGNSPLHF
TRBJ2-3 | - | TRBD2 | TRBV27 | TGTGCCAGCAGCCCTAACCCCCCCGGGACTAGCGGATTAGATACGCAGTATTTT | CASSPNPPGTSGLDTQYF
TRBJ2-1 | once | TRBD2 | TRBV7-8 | TGTGCCAGCAGCTTATTCGGGACTAGCGGGATACACAATGAGCAGTTCTTC | CASSLFGTSGIHNEQFF
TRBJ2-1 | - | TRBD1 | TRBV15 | TGTGCCACCAGCATCGGACAGGGGGCGTCAAATGAGCAGTTCTTC | CATSIGQGASNEQFF
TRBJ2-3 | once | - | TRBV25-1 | TGTGCCAGCAGTGAAGGTTTTGGGGAAGCGCAGTATTTT | CASSEGFGEAQYF
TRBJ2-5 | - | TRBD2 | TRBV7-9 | TGTGCCAGCAGCTTAGGGGTTACGGGAGGGAAGGAGACCCAGTACTTC | CASSLGVTGGKETQYF
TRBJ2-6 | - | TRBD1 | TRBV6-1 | TGTGCCTTCAGGGGGCTTGGGGCCAACGTCCTGACTTTC | CAFRGLGANVLTF
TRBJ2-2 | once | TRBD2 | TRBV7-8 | TGTGCCAGCAGCCCGGGACTAGCTCTTCCCGGGGAGCTGTTTTTT | CASSPGLALPGELFF
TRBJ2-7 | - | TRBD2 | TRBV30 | TGTGCCTGGAGGGCCCCGGGACTAGCCATGAACGAGCAGTACTTC | CAWRAPGLAMNEQYF
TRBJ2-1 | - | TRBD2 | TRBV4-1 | TGCGCCAGCAGCCAAGAGCTGGCGGGAGGGCCAATCTCCTACAATGAGCAGTTCTTC | CASSQELAGGPISYNEQFF
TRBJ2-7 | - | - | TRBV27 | TGTGCCAGCAGTTTATTTGCGGGGCTTTACGAGCAGTACTTC | CASSLFAGLYEQYF
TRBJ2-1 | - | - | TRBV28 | TGTGCCAGCAGTCCCCTGCGAGGGCATGAGCAGTTCTTC | CASSPLRGHEQFF
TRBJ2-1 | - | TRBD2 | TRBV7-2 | TGTGCCAGCAGCTTAGTTGCGGGAGGGCCCCCCTACAATGAGCAGTTCTTC | CASSLVAGGPPYNEQFF
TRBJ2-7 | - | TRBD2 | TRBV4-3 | TGCGCCAGCAGCCAGGCCACTAGCGACTACGAGCAGTACTTC | CASSQATSDYEQYF
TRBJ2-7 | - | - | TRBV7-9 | TGTGCCAGCAGCCATAATGCGGTCAAAACCTACGAGCAGTACTTC | CASSHNAVKTYEQYF
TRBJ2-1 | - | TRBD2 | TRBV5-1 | TGCGCCAGCAGGGGTTATAGCGGGAGCCATATCTACAATGAGCAGTTCTTC | CASRGYSGSHIYNEQFF
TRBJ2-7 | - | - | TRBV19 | TGTGCCAGTGCGGACTCCTACGAGCAGTACTTC | CASADSYEQYF
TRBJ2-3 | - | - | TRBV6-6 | TGTGCCAGCAGTTACTCAGCAGATACAGATACGCAGTATTTT | CASSYSADTDTQYF
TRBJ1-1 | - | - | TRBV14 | TGTGCCAGCAGCCAAGGGGGGACTGAAGCTTTCTTT | CASSQGGTEAFF
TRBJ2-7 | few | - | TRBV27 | TGTGCCAGCAGCCTACTACAGGGCCACGAGCAGTACTTC | CASSLLQGHEQYF
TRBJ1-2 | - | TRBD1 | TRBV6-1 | TGTGCCAGCAGTGACCAGGACAGGGCGGTGCTAGGGGGCTACACCTTC | CASSDQDRAVLGGYTF
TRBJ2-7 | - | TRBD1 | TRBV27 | TGTGCCAGCAGCCCCACAGGGGCTCTTTTCGAGCAGTACTTC | CASSPTGALFEQYF
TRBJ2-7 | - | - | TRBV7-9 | TGTGCCAGCAGCCCAGCGGAGTGGCGGAGCTACGAGCAGTACTTC | CASSPAEWRSYEQYF
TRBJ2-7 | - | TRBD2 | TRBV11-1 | TGTGCCAGCAGCTTCGGGACTAGCGGGATGGACGAGCAGTACTTC | CASSFGTSGMDEQYF